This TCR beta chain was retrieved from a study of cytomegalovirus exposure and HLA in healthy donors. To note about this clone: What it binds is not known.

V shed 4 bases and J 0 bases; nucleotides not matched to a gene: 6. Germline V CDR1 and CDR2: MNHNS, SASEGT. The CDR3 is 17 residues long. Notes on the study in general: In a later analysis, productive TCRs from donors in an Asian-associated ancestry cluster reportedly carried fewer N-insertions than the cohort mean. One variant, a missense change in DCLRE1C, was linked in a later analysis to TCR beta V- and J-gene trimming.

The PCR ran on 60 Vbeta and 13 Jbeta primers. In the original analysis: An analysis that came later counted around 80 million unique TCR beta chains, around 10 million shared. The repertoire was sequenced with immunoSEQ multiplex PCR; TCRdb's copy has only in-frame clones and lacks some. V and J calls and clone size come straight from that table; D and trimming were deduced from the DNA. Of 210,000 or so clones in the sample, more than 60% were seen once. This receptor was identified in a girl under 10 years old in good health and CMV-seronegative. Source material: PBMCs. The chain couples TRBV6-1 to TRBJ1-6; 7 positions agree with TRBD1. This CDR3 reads CASSVGRGSSYNSPLHF. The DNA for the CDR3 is TGTGCCAGCAGTGTTGGCAGGGGGAGCTCCTATAATTCACCCCTCCACTTT.